The 15 T cell receptor beta chains presented below share a single source sample, sequenced in a study of cytomegalovirus exposure and HLA in healthy donors. The PCR used 60 Vbeta and 13 Jbeta primers. The repertoire was sequenced with immunoSEQ multiplex PCR; TCRdb's copy has only in-frame clones and lacks some. The data show 100,000 to 150,000 clones, with 75% to 90% seen just once and 5.5% to 7% held by the top ten. The material sequenced was PBMCs. Every receptor here comes from a woman aged 40 to 50 in good health and CMV-seropositive.

Sample share makes this clone medium-sized. The CDR3 bases are TGCGCCAGCAGCCAAGAACCGAAATCAGGGGGTGAAGCTTTCTTT. Protein product: CASSQEPKSGGEAFF. The V gene is TRBV4-1, the J gene TRBJ1-1, with 7 bases lining up with TRBD1. Looked up from germline, CDR1 is MGHRA and CDR2 is YSYEKL. V lost 0 bases and J lost 7; bases outside the gene matches: 8. The length of the CDR3 is 15 residues.

This clone has more than one count but fewer than ten. V and J are TRBV28 and TRBJ1-5; 8 positions match TRBD1. J gave up 13 bases and V 6 bases, and 35 bases lay outside the gene matches. The CDR3 covers 21 residues. Per germline, CDR1 MDHEN and CDR2 SYDVKM. DNA of the CDR3: TGTGCCAGCAGGGCCCCCCGGACAGGGTTCTCAGACCACCGCCGGCAAGAAATACAGCATTTT. Residues: CASRAPRTGFSDHRRQEIQHF.

The chain joins TRBV18 to TRBJ1-5, with TRBD1 matching 9 bases. Germline CDR1 KGHSH, CDR2 LQKENI. Trimming at V came to 5 bases and at J to 7 bases, leaving 6 bases not matched to a gene. The CDR3 length is 14 residues. The CDR3 DNA reads as TGTGCCAGCTCATACGACAGGGGGGACCAGCCCCAGCATTTT. The encoded protein is CASSYDRGDQPQHF.

CDR3 sequence reads: CATQRAGIGNIQYF. The CDR3 DNA reads TGTGCCACCCAGAGAGCGGGGATTGGAAACATTCAGTACTTC. The chain recombines TRBV15 with TRBJ2-4; 7 bases align to TRBD2. CDR1 LNHNV and CDR2 YYDKDF come from the germline V gene (reference sequence). This CDR3 has 14 amino acids. The J segment lost 6 bases and the V segment lost 8 bases, leaving 10 bases of the junction unmatched.

The chain combines TRBV7-3 with TRBJ2-7; 10 bases line up with TRBD1. The V gene's germline CDR1 is SGHTA and CDR2 FQGTGA. V was clipped by 3 bases and J by 3 bases; unmatched bases: 2. The CDR3 spans 14 residues. The CDR3 spells CASSFGTGDYEQYF. CDR3 nucleotide sequence: TGTGCCAGCAGCTTCGGGACAGGGGACTACGAGCAGTACTTC.

The chain carries TRBV6-5 and TRBJ1-2; 10 bases map to TRBD1. This CDR3 is 15 amino acids long. Germline V gene sequence: CDR1 MNHEY, CDR2 SVGAGI. V gave up 0 bases and J gave up 4 bases; unmatched junction bases: 2. In nucleotides, the CDR3 is TGTGCCAGCAGTTACTCGGGACAGGGGATCTATGGCTACACCTTC. As protein: CASSYSGQGIYGYTF.

The chain combines TRBV4-1 with TRBJ2-3; 8 bases line up with TRBD2. This CDR3 region has 14 residues. Germline assignment: CDR1 MGHRA and CDR2 YSYEKL. The V and J ends lost 6 bases and 4 bases, in that order; junction bases with no gene match: 6. The CDR3 region is CASRHGGAADTQYF. The CDR3 region has the DNA TGCGCCAGCAGACACGGGGGGGCGGCAGATACGCAGTATTTT.

This chain links TRBV7-9 with TRBJ1-1; 8 nucleotides agree with TRBD1. Trimming removed 5 bases from V and 3 bases from J; junction bases left unmatched: 8. Germline V gene lookup returns CDR1 SEHNR and CDR2 FQNEAQ (reference sequence). The CDR3 spans 15 residues. CDR3 in amino acids: CASSPTGAGYTEAFF. DNA for the CDR3: TGTGCCAGCAGCCCGACAGGGGCCGGGTACACTGAAGCTTTCTTT.

The DNA of the CDR3 is TGTGCCAGCAGCGTAGAGGCTAGCGGGAGCACAGATACGCAGTATTTT. This sequence encodes CASSVEASGSTDTQYF. The chain recombines TRBV9 with TRBJ2-3; 8 bases line up with TRBD2. Per germline, CDR1 SGDLS and CDR2 YYNGEE. The CDR3 contains 16 residues. V lost 0 bases to trimming and J lost 0 bases; unmatched junction nucleotides: 3.

The rearrangement links TRBV7-8 to TRBJ1-1, with TRBD1 as a possible D gene (5 bases). V lost 4 bases, J lost 4 bases, and 13 bases lay in between. The germline gives CDR1 SGHVS, CDR2 FQNEAQ. The CDR3 runs 14 residues. The CDR3 region is CASSSKDGGTEAFF. The CDR3 DNA follows: TGTGCCAGCAGCTCTAAGGACGGGGGCACTGAAGCTTTCTTT.

J is TRBJ2-7 and V is TRBV18; TRBD2 matches at 7 bases. Per the germline V gene, CDR1 is KGHSH and CDR2 is LQKENI. The CDR3 runs to 15 residues. V lost 4 bases to trimming and J lost 1 base; unmatched junction nucleotides: 7. In DNA, the CDR3 is TGTGCCAGCTCACTAAGACCTAGCGGTTCCTACGAGCAGTACTTC. It specifies CASSLRPSGSYEQYF.

The V and J genes are TRBV29-1 and TRBJ1-2, with 7 bases matching TRBD1. Germline V lookup: CDR1 SQVTM, CDR2 ANQGSEA. This CDR3 spans 10 amino acids. V lost 7 bases, J lost 6 bases, and 2 bases stayed unmatched. The CDR3 is CSADRDGYTF. The DNA of the CDR3 is TGCAGCGCAGACAGGGATGGCTACACCTTC.

This rearrangement joins TRBV5-1 to TRBJ2-1, with 9 bases aligning to TRBD2. Germline V CDR1 and CDR2: SGHRS, YFSETQ. The trim removed 5 bases at V and 0 bases at J, leaving 9 bases unmatched. The CDR3 sequence is 17 residues long. For the CDR3, the DNA is TGCGCCAGCAGTCGCAGCGGGAGGTCTCCCTCCTACAATGAGCAGTTCTTC. This encodes CASSRSGRSPSYNEQFF.

The chain combines TRBV19 with TRBJ2-5; D is possibly TRBD1 (6 bases). Germline V gene data show CDR1 as LNHDA and CDR2 as SQIVND (reference sequence). The CDR3 covers 15 residues. V lost 5 bases to trimming and J lost 2 bases, with 15 bases between them. For the CDR3, the DNA is TGTGCCAGTAGTGACCTGGACAGAAAGCAAGAGACCCAGTACTTC. Protein sequence: CASSDLDRKQETQYF.

This clone was detected only a few times. The gene calls are TRBV29-1 and TRBJ2-6; possibly TRBD2 for D (5 bases). Germline assignment: CDR1 SQVTM and CDR2 ANQGSEA. The CDR3 is 15 amino acids. Trimming took off 1 base at V and 4 bases at J, with 11 bases between the two ends. Here the CDR3 DNA reads TGCAGCGTTGAAGTAGGCGGGTCAGGGGCCAACGTCCTGACTTTC. This sequence encodes CSVEVGGSGANVLTF.